Listed below are T cell receptor beta chains from one sample, sequenced in a study of T cell responses to AZD1222 COVID-19 vaccine. Clones were read by immunoSEQ multiplex PCR, and TCRdb kept only the in-frame ones, dropping some. The sample lists around 99,000 clones, about 90% seen once, with 6.5% to 9.5% in the top ten. The sequencing here drew on peripheral blood, taken on day 0 of AZD1222 vaccination. The receptors shown here come from an adult in good health. Both conserved end residues are part of each CDR3. The order of the fields is D gene, J gene, V gene, clone size, CDR3 protein, CDR3 DNA. The D gene is left open where the match is weak. Some rows have no size entry. The others give once, few or many, or a class for an expanded clone.

d_gene: .
j_gene: TRBJ1-4
v_gene: TRBV6-2/TRBV6-3
abundance: .
CDR3aa: CASSVRTRGTNEKLFF
CDR3nt: TGTGCCAGCAGCGTTCGAACTCGGGGAACTAATGAAAAACTGTTTTTT

d_gene: .
j_gene: TRBJ2-5
v_gene: TRBV6-2/TRBV6-3
abundance: .
CDR3aa: CASSYSSGVQETQYF
CDR3nt: TGTGCCAGCAGTTACTCTTCGGGTGTCCAAGAGACCCAGTACTTC

d_gene: .
j_gene: TRBJ1-1
v_gene: TRBV10-3
abundance: .
CDR3aa: CAISEGDPNTEAFF
CDR3nt: TGTGCCATCAGTGAGGGGGACCCAAACACTGAAGCTTTCTTT

d_gene: .
j_gene: TRBJ2-5
v_gene: TRBV29-1
abundance: .
CDR3aa: CSVGYGQETQYF
CDR3nt: TGCAGCGTGGGGTATGGCCAAGAGACCCAGTACTTC

d_gene: .
j_gene: TRBJ1-2
v_gene: TRBV28
abundance: .
CDR3aa: CASSPRTVGGYTF
CDR3nt: TGTGCCAGCAGTCCCCGGACGGTTGGTGGCTACACCTTC

d_gene: .
j_gene: TRBJ1-3
v_gene: TRBV30
abundance: .
CDR3aa: CAWNRAGNTIYF
CDR3nt: TGTGCCTGGAACAGGGCTGGAAACACCATATATTTT

d_gene: TRBD2
j_gene: TRBJ2-3
v_gene: TRBV4-3
abundance: .
CDR3aa: CASSQDRVAGDTQYF
CDR3nt: TGCGCCAGCAGCCAAGATAGAGTAGCGGGGGATACGCAGTATTTT

d_gene: .
j_gene: TRBJ1-5
v_gene: TRBV6-5
abundance: .
CDR3aa: CASRTGINQPQHF
CDR3nt: TGTGCCAGCCGAACGGGGATCAATCAGCCCCAGCATTTT

d_gene: .
j_gene: TRBJ1-5
v_gene: TRBV10-3
abundance: .
CDR3aa: CAISEPGPWARGNQPQHF
CDR3nt: TGTGCCATCAGTGAGCCCGGGCCTTGGGCTCGAGGCAATCAGCCCCAGCATTTT

d_gene: .
j_gene: TRBJ1-4
v_gene: TRBV7-9
abundance: .
CDR3aa: CASSNRVGNEKLFF
CDR3nt: TGTGCCAGCAGCAATCGGGTCGGTAATGAAAAACTGTTTTTT

d_gene: .
j_gene: TRBJ2-7
v_gene: TRBV18
abundance: .
CDR3aa: CASSRDISYEQYF
CDR3nt: TGTGCCAGCTCGCGGGACATATCCTACGAGCAGTACTTC

d_gene: TRBD1
j_gene: TRBJ2-7
v_gene: TRBV14
abundance: .
CDR3aa: CASSLQGGAPYEQYF
CDR3nt: TGTGCCAGCAGCCTCCAAGGGGGCGCTCCCTACGAGCAGTACTTC

d_gene: .
j_gene: TRBJ2-7
v_gene: TRBV7-8
abundance: once
CDR3aa: CASSSVYEQYF
CDR3nt: TGTGCCAGCAGCTCGGTGTACGAGCAGTACTTC

d_gene: .
j_gene: TRBJ1-2
v_gene: TRBV6-5
abundance: .
CDR3aa: CASRTGSGYTF
CDR3nt: TGTGCCAGCCGTACAGGGAGCGGCTACACCTTC

d_gene: .
j_gene: TRBJ1-1
v_gene: TRBV27
abundance: .
CDR3aa: CASSYGPGRSMNTEAFF
CDR3nt: TGTGCCAGCAGTTACGGCCCCGGGAGGTCAATGAACACTGAAGCTTTCTTT

d_gene: .
j_gene: TRBJ2-3
v_gene: TRBV7-3
abundance: .
CDR3aa: CASSSNPGAATDTQYF
CDR3nt: TGTGCCAGCAGCTCTAATCCTGGGGCGGCCACAGATACGCAGTATTTT

d_gene: .
j_gene: TRBJ2-3
v_gene: TRBV27
abundance: .
CDR3aa: CASSRQAPHTDTQYF
CDR3nt: TGTGCCAGTTCAAGACAGGCCCCCCACACAGATACGCAGTATTTT

d_gene: TRBD2
j_gene: TRBJ2-3
v_gene: TRBV5-3
abundance: .
CDR3aa: CARSSKPRLAKSTDTQYF
CDR3nt: TGTGCCAGAAGTTCCAAACCGCGACTAGCGAAGAGCACAGATACGCAGTATTTT

d_gene: .
j_gene: TRBJ2-3
v_gene: TRBV19
abundance: .
CDR3aa: CASSIGPYGDTQYF
CDR3nt: TGTGCCAGTAGTATCGGCCCCTACGGAGATACGCAGTATTTT

d_gene: .
j_gene: TRBJ2-2
v_gene: TRBV19
abundance: .
CDR3aa: CASSTGGPTGELFF
CDR3nt: TGTGCCAGTAGTACCGGGGGACCCACCGGGGAGCTGTTTTTT

d_gene: .
j_gene: TRBJ2-1
v_gene: TRBV4-1
abundance: .
CDR3aa: CASSQVPSPENEQFF
CDR3nt: TGCGCCAGCAGCCAAGTGCCGTCTCCAGAGAATGAGCAGTTCTTC

d_gene: TRBD1
j_gene: TRBJ2-5
v_gene: TRBV18
abundance: few
CDR3aa: CASSPGQQETQYF
CDR3nt: TGTGCCAGCTCCCCGGGACAGCAAGAGACCCAGTACTTC

d_gene: TRBD2
j_gene: TRBJ2-7
v_gene: TRBV30
abundance: .
CDR3aa: CAWRLAGGNAYEQYF
CDR3nt: TGTGCCTGGAGGCTAGCGGGAGGAAACGCCTACGAGCAGTACTTC

d_gene: .
j_gene: TRBJ1-4
v_gene: TRBV5-5
abundance: .
CDR3aa: CASSPSLSGTYNEKLFF
CDR3nt: TGTGCCAGCAGCCCAAGCTTATCCGGGACCTATAATGAAAAACTGTTTTTT

d_gene: .
j_gene: TRBJ1-1
v_gene: TRBV5-6
abundance: .
CDR3aa: CASSLGEGEAFF
CDR3nt: TGTGCCAGCAGCTTGGGGGAGGGGGAAGCTTTCTTT

d_gene: .
j_gene: TRBJ2-2
v_gene: TRBV19
abundance: .
CDR3aa: CASSIGSGSTGELFF
CDR3nt: TGTGCCAGTAGTATAGGTAGCGGATCTACCGGGGAGCTGTTTTTT

d_gene: .
j_gene: TRBJ2-4
v_gene: TRBV12-5
abundance: .
CDR3aa: CASGLVWGEAKNIQYF
CDR3nt: TGTGCTAGTGGTTTGGTATGGGGGGAGGCCAAAAACATTCAGTACTTC